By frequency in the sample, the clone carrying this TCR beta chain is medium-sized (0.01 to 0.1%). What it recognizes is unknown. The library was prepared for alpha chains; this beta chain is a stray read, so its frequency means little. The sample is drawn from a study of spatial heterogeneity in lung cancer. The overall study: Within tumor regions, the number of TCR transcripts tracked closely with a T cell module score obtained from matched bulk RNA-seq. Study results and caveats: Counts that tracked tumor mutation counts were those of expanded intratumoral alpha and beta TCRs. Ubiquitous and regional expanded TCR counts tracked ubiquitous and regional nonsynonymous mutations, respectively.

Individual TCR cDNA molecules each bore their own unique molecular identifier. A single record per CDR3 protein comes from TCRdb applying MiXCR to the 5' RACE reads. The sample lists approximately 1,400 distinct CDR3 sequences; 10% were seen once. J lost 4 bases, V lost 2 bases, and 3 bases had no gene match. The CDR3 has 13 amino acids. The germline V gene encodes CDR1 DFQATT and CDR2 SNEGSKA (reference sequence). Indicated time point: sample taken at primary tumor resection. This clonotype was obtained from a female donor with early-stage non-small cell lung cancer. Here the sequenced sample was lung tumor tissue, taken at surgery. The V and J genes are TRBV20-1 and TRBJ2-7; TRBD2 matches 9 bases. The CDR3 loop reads CSARLAGKYEQYF. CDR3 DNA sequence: TGCAGTGCTAGACTAGCGGGGAAGTACGAGCAGTACTTC.